A single sample gave rise to the 3 T cell receptor beta chains below, sequenced in a study of OX40 agonist ivuxolimab in advanced cancers. The repertoire was sequenced with immunoSEQ multiplex PCR; TCRdb's copy has only in-frame clones and lacks some. The table includes some 60,000 clones, approximately 90% detected once. The material sequenced was CD4+ or CD8+ T cells sorted from blood, taken in a trial of the OX40 agonist ivuxolimab. These receptors came from an adult with an advanced solid tumor such as melanoma, head and neck, liver or kidney cancer.

The chain joins TRBV28 to TRBJ2-1, with TRBD2 matching over 15 bases. J lost 8 bases, V lost 6 bases, and 17 bases had no gene match. This CDR3 has 19 residues. The germline V gene has CDR1 MDHEN and CDR2 SYDVKM. The CDR3 DNA follows: TGTGCCAGCAGCCCGAGGACTAGCGGGAGGGCCCGTTCGTCGGATGAGCAGTTCTTC. Its protein product is CASSPRTSGRARSSDEQFF.

J is TRBJ2-1 and V is TRBV4-3; D is perhaps TRBD2 (6 bases). With 3 bases removed from V and 10 bases from J, the gap between germline ends came to 28 bases. The CDR3 loop spans 18 amino acids. CDR1 is LGHNA and CDR2 is YSLEER in the germline V gene. Here the CDR3 DNA reads TGCGCCAGCAGCCAGACCGTCATGATCAGGGAGGTGAATTTCGAGCAGTTCTTC. The encoded protein is CASSQTVMIREVNFEQFF.

The rearrangement links TRBV6-5 to TRBJ2-1, with unresolved D. There are 11 residues in the CDR3. The V end lost 3 bases, the J end lost 8 bases, and 5 bases lay between the germline ends. Germline assignment: CDR1 MNHEY and CDR2 SVGAGI. The CDR3: CASSYGDEQFF. DNA of the CDR3: TGTGCCAGCAGTTATGGCGATGAGCAGTTCTTC.